A selection of T cell receptor beta chains follows, all from one sample in a study of OX40 agonist ivuxolimab in advanced cancers. The data were produced by immunoSEQ multiplex PCR, yet TCRdb's version contains in-frame clones alone and is incomplete. Of about 50,000 clones listed, about 92% are singletons. This specimen consisted of CD4+ or CD8+ T cells sorted from blood, obtained in a trial of the OX40 agonist ivuxolimab. Receptor source: an adult with an advanced solid tumor such as melanoma, head and neck, liver or kidney cancer. The CDR3 runs from the conserved cysteine through the conserved F or W. A D gene is named only where the DNA matches it firmly. Only part of the rows carry a size: once, few, many, or a class if the clone is expanded.

D | size | J | V | CDR3 | DNA
. | . | TRBJ2-3 | TRBV2 | CASRTPSLETQYF | TGTGCCAGCAGGACCCCCAGTCTAGAAACGCAGTATTTT
. | . | TRBJ2-2 | TRBV5-6 | CASSLGSGELFF | TGTGCCAGCAGCTTGGGTTCCGGGGAGCTGTTTTTT
. | . | TRBJ2-7 | TRBV6-6 | CASSTTADRYEQYF | TGTGCCAGCAGTACTACTGCGGACAGATACGAGCAGTACTTC
. | . | TRBJ2-5 | TRBV5-1 | CASSWDSPEETQYF | TGCGCCAGCAGCTGGGACTCGCCAGAAGAGACCCAGTACTTC
TRBD1 | . | TRBJ2-1 | TRBV15 | CATSRSLDRGNNEQFF | TGTGCCACCAGTCGGTCCCTCGACAGGGGTAACAATGAGCAGTTCTTC
. | once | TRBJ2-1 | TRBV6-5 | CASSSGHNEQFF | TGTGCCAGCAGTTCTGGCCACAATGAGCAGTTCTTC
TRBD1 | . | TRBJ2-5 | TRBV5-1 | CASTFMGQGQETQYF | TGCGCCAGCACCTTTATGGGACAGGGACAAGAGACCCAGTACTTC
. | . | TRBJ1-2 | TRBV5-4 | CASRPATTGYGYTF | TGTGCCAGCAGACCAGCCACGACGGGCTATGGCTACACCTTC
. | . | TRBJ2-2 | TRBV27 | CASRDGWNTGELFF | TGTGCCAGCAGAGACGGGTGGAACACCGGGGAGCTGTTTTTT
. | . | TRBJ2-3 | TRBV9 | CASTPGREYTDTQYF | TGTGCCAGCACTCCCGGGCGGGAATACACAGATACGCAGTATTTT
TRBD2 | . | TRBJ2-3 | TRBV5-1 | CASSLPLAGDTDTQYF | TGCGCCAGCAGCCTCCCACTAGCGGGGGACACAGATACGCAGTATTTT
. | . | TRBJ1-3 | TRBV5-6 | CASSLNWGNRNTIYF | TGTGCCAGCAGCTTGAACTGGGGGAATCGAAACACCATATATTTT
. | . | TRBJ1-2 | TRBV6-5 | CASSYSGDANYGYTF | TGTGCCAGCAGTTACTCAGGGGACGCTAACTATGGCTACACCTTC
TRBD1 | . | TRBJ1-1 | TRBV7-9 | CASSPGTGMNTEAFF | TGTGCCAGCAGCCCCGGGACAGGGATGAACACTGAAGCTTTCTTT
TRBD1 | . | TRBJ1-5 | TRBV28 | CASSLPAGTGGRQPQHF | TGTGCCAGCAGTTTACCCGCAGGGACAGGGGGAAGGCAGCCCCAGCATTTT
. | . | TRBJ1-2 | TRBV9 | CASSPPRGANYGYTF | TGTGCCAGCAGCCCGCCACGAGGGGCCAACTATGGCTACACCTTC
. | . | TRBJ1-1 | TRBV5-4 | CASSLTGKGLMNTEAFF | TGTGCCAGCAGCTTGACTGGTAAGGGGCTAATGAACACTGAAGCTTTCTTT
. | . | TRBJ1-4 | TRBV15 | CATSRDPQGPNEKLFF | TGTGCCACCAGCAGAGATCCTCAGGGACCTAATGAAAAACTGTTTTTT
. | medium-sized | TRBJ2-7 | TRBV9 | CASSGDGEVGQYF | TGTGCCAGCAGCGGTGACGGGGAAGTTGGGCAGTACTTC
TRBD2 | . | TRBJ2-1 | TRBV6-1 | CASSETGGWNEQFF | TGTGCCAGCAGTGAAACCGGGGGGTGGAATGAGCAGTTCTTC
TRBD1 | . | TRBJ1-1 | TRBV6-5 | CASSLGQGTEAFF | TGTGCCAGCAGCTTGGGACAGGGCACTGAAGCTTTCTTT
. | . | TRBJ2-2 | TRBV5-5 | CASSLLPNTGELFF | TGTGCCAGCAGCTTACTCCCGAACACCGGGGAGCTGTTTTTT
TRBD2 | . | TRBJ2-3 | TRBV6-5 | CASTTSGTDTQYF | TGTGCCAGCACGACTAGCGGCACAGATACGCAGTATTTT
. | . | TRBJ2-3 | TRBV5-5 | CASSWEGEITDTQYF | TGTGCCAGCAGCTGGGAAGGGGAAATCACAGATACGCAGTATTTT
. | . | TRBJ1-1 | TRBV28 | CASPRGELAFF | TGTGCCAGCCCAAGGGGGGAGTTGGCTTTCTTT
TRBD1 | . | TRBJ2-2 | TRBV30 | CAWSHGTGGVAGELFF | TGTGCCTGGAGTCACGGGACAGGCGGGGTCGCCGGGGAGCTGTTTTTT
. | . | TRBJ2-3 | TRBV28 | CASSFGTSTDTQYF | TGTGCCAGCAGTTTTGGGACTAGCACAGATACGCAGTATTTT
. | . | TRBJ2-1 | TRBV5-1 | CASSLEVQLSSYNEQFF | TGCGCCAGCAGCTTGGAGGTACAGCTGAGCTCCTACAATGAGCAGTTCTTC
. | . | TRBJ1-1 | TRBV4-1 | CASSLSRAVTEAFF | TGCGCCAGCAGCCTTTCTCGGGCAGTCACTGAAGCTTTCTTT
. | . | TRBJ2-1 | TRBV7-9 | CASRWDSQDEQFF | TGTGCCAGTCGTTGGGACTCGCAGGATGAGCAGTTCTTC
. | . | TRBJ2-3 | TRBV19 | CASRPWGDTQYF | TGTGCCAGTAGACCGTGGGGAGATACGCAGTATTTT
. | . | TRBJ1-1 | TRBV28 | CASSLSRGGNTEAFF | TGTGCCAGCAGTTTATCTCGGGGGGGGAACACTGAAGCTTTCTTT
TRBD2 | . | TRBJ2-1 | TRBV10-3 | CAISLAGGYNEQFF | TGTGCCATCAGCCTAGCGGGAGGGTACAATGAGCAGTTCTTC
. | . | TRBJ1-5 | TRBV10-3 | CAAQGGENQPQHF | TGTGCCGCCCAGGGAGGGGAAAATCAGCCCCAGCATTTT
TRBD1 | once | TRBJ2-2 | TRBV4-1 | CASSQDRTGSPTGELFF | TGCGCCAGCAGCCAAGATCGGACAGGGTCTCCCACCGGGGAGCTGTTTTTT
. | . | TRBJ2-1 | TRBV5-6 | CASSATGIEQFF | TGTGCCAGCAGCGCAACAGGAATTGAGCAGTTCTTC
. | . | TRBJ2-1 | TRBV27 | CASSGQGQQFF | TGTGCCAGCAGTGGCCAGGGGCAGCAGTTCTTC
TRBD2 | . | TRBJ2-1 | TRBV11-3 | CASSLLASGDHKQFF | TGTGCCAGCAGCTTGCTCGCTAGCGGGGATCACAAGCAGTTCTTC
. | . | TRBJ2-1 | TRBV7-6 | CASSSDHDRYNEQFF | TGTGCCAGCAGCAGTGATCACGACAGGTACAATGAGCAGTTCTTC
. | . | TRBJ2-7 | TRBV30 | CAWSVTDPSYEQYF | TGTGCCTGGAGTGTAACAGACCCCTCCTACGAGCAGTACTTC
. | . | TRBJ1-5 | TRBV6-6 | CASSYLGGSQPQHF | TGTGCCAGCAGTTACTTGGGGGGCAGTCAGCCCCAGCATTTT
. | once | TRBJ1-1 | TRBV5-6 | CASSYTYVSMNTEAFF | TGTGCCAGCAGCTATACCTACGTGTCGATGAACACTGAAGCTTTCTTT
TRBD1 | . | TRBJ2-7 | TRBV7-9 | CASSPRTGAYEQYF | TGTGCCAGCAGCCCACGGACAGGGGCCTACGAGCAGTACTTC
TRBD1 | . | TRBJ1-1 | TRBV9 | CASSEIGQGRNTEAFF | TGTGCCAGCAGCGAAATAGGACAGGGACGGAACACTGAAGCTTTCTTT
. | . | TRBJ1-3 | TRBV5-5 | CASSLGEGADTIYF | TGTGCCAGCAGCTTGGGGGAGGGAGCGGACACCATATATTTT
. | . | TRBJ1-1 | TRBV13 | CASSLGPLEAFF | TGTGCCAGCAGCTTAGGCCCATTGGAAGCTTTCTTT
. | . | TRBJ2-5 | TRBV7-9 | CASSSDRTQYF | TGTGCCAGCAGCTCCGATAGGACCCAGTACTTC
. | . | TRBJ2-1 | TRBV27 | CASSWGWSDGNEQFF | TGTGCCAGCAGTTGGGGCTGGTCGGACGGCAATGAGCAGTTCTTC